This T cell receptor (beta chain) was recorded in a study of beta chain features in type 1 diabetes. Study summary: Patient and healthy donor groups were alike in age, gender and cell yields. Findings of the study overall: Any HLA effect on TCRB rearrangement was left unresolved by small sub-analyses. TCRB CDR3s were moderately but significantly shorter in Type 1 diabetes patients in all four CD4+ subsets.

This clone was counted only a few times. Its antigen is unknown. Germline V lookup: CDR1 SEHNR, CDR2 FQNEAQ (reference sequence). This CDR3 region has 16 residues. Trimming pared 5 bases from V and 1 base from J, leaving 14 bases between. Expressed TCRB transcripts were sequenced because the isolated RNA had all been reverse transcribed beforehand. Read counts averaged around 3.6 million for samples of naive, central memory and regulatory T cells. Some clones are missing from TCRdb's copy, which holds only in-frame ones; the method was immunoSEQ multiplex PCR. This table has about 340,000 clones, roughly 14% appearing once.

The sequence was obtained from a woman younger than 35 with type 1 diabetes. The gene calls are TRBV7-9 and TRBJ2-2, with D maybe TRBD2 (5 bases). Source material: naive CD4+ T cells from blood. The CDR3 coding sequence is TGTGCCAGCAGCGGGAGCCGTTCGTTGAACACCGGGGAGCTGTTTTTT. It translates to CASSGSRSLNTGELFF.